The TCR beta chain described here comes from a study of shared clonotypes between healthy human individuals. Study details: Donors consisted of two women and a few men between 18 and 49.

Data came from immunoSEQ multiplex PCR; TCRdb stores just in-frame clones and leaves some out. In the table there are some 1.4 million clones, roughly 97% of which are singletons. This clone was found once. The source of this sequence is a man younger than 45 in good health. Sequencing used naive CD4+ T cells sorted from blood. As for subset: CD45RA+ positively selected.

The CDR3 DNA reads as TGTGCCAGCAGTTACTCGACGGCAAGGCCCCAGCATTTT. This translates into CASSYSTARPQHF. The rearrangement links TRBV6-6 to TRBJ1-5; D unclear. Germline CDR1 and CDR2: MNHNY and SVGAGI (reference sequence). The CDR3 has 13 residues. V lost 0 bases and J 9 bases, leaving 9 bases between the germline ends.